This record covers a single TCR beta chain. Its antigen is undetermined. A much bigger clone sits one base away, suggesting this may be a read error. This record comes from a study of blood T cells in healthy people across ages. Study findings and constraints: Using unsorted PBMCs precluded a conclusive naive versus antigen-experienced comparison.

The CDR3 runs to 13 residues. Trimming stripped 5 bases from V and 5 bases from J, with 12 bases between. CDR1 is MNHEY and CDR2 is SMNVEV in the germline V gene (reference sequence). Russia was home to the donors, healthy Caucasian individuals aged roughly 6 to 90. PCR was performed a second time for roughly 6 to 12 cycles using a sample-barcoded 5' primer and a J-beta primer mix. TCRdb ran MiXCR on the 5' RACE reads and lists one entry per CDR3 protein. Found here are roughly 730,000 distinct CDR3 sequences, 56% of them singletons; the top ten hold roughly 24%. Source material: blood. This TCR was recovered from a man aged 35 to 55 in good health. The chain employs TRBV27 and TRBJ2-5; no clear D gene. The CDR3 here is CASSVFMSETQYF. CDR3 sequence (DNA): TGTGCCAGCAGTGTCTTTATGTCGGAGACCCAGTACTTC.